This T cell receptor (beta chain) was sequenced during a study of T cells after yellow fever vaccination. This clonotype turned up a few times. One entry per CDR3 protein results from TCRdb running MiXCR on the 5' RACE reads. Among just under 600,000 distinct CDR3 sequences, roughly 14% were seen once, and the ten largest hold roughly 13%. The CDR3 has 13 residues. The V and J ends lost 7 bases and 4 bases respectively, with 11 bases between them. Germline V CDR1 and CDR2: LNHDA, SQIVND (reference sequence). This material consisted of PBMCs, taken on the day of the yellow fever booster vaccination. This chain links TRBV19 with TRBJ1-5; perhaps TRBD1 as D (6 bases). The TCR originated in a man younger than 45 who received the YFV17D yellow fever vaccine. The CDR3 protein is CASNLDRNQPQHF. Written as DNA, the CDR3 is TGTGCCAGTAATCTAGACAGGAATCAGCCCCAGCATTTT.